These 20 T cell receptor beta chains came from one sample sequenced in a study of blood T cell repertoires in COVID-19. Some clones are missing from TCRdb's copy, which holds only in-frame ones; the method was immunoSEQ multiplex PCR. The table includes fewer than 350,000 clones, around 90% detected once. The material sequenced was PBMCs or T cells enriched from blood (not recorded which). These receptors were collected from a woman in her forties who had recovered from COVID-19.

The rearrangement links TRBV28 to TRBJ2-3, with 11 bases lining up with TRBD2. Looked up from germline, CDR1 is MDHEN and CDR2 is SYDVKM. This CDR3 has 15 amino acids. The V segment lost 3 bases and the J segment 6 bases; nucleotides outside the gene matches: 5. The CDR3 loop reads CASSLASGRRDTQYF. The CDR3 region has the DNA TGTGCCAGCAGTTTGGCTAGCGGGAGGAGGGATACGCAGTATTTT.

The chain uses TRBV7-3 and TRBJ2-7; D is unclear. The V and J ends lost 2 bases and 3 bases respectively, with 14 bases between them. The CDR3 is 15 amino acids. Germline V gene sequence: CDR1 SGHTA, CDR2 FQGTGA. CDR3 coding DNA: TGTGCCAGCAGCTTATACTTTGGGCCAGGCTACGAGCAGTACTTC. Translating it yields CASSLYFGPGYEQYF.

The chain carries TRBV9 and TRBJ2-3, with 16 bases aligning to TRBD2. V shed 1 base and J 6 bases; nucleotides not matched to a gene: 2. The CDR3 is 16 amino acids. Germline assignment: CDR1 SGDLS and CDR2 YYNGEE. As DNA, the CDR3 is TGTGCCAGCAGCGTATTGGGACTAGCGGGAGGGGATACGCAGTATTTT. This encodes CASSVLGLAGGDTQYF.

For the CDR3, the DNA is TGTGCCAGTAGTCCTGGGACAACGAACACCGGGGAGCTGTTTTTT. Protein product: CASSPGTTNTGELFF. The rearrangement uses TRBV19 and TRBJ2-2, with a tentative D call TRBD1 (6 bases). The CDR3 is 15 residues long. V shed 5 bases and J shed 0 bases, with 10 bases lying between them. Germline CDR1 reads LNHDA; CDR2 reads SQIVND (reference sequence).

The V and J genes are TRBV7-2 and TRBJ2-7, with D tentatively TRBD2 (6 bases). The V end lost 2 bases, the J end lost 7 bases, and 9 bases lay between the germline ends. CDR1 is SGHTA and CDR2 is FQGNSA in the germline V gene. CDR3 length equals 12 residues. Here the CDR3 reads CASSLRGREQYF. The CDR3 DNA is TGTGCCAGCAGCTTACGGGGGAGAGAGCAGTACTTC. The full variable domain, in which reference TRBV7-2 and TRBJ2-7 provide the parts outside the CDR3, is GAGVSQSPSNKVTEKGKDVELRCDPISGHTALYWYRQSLGQGLEFLIYFQGNSAPDKSGLPSDRFSAERTGGSVSTLTIQRTQQEDSAVYLCASSLRGREQYFGPGTRLTVT.

This clone was observed once. The chain joins TRBV11-2 to TRBJ2-1; D perhaps matches TRBD1 (6 bases). The ends were cut back, 0 bases at V and 0 bases at J, with 12 bases in the middle. This CDR3 spans 17 amino acids. Per germline, CDR1 SGHAT and CDR2 FQNNGV. For the CDR3, the DNA is TGTGCCAGCAGCTTAGAGTATAGGACAGCCTCCTACAATGAGCAGTTCTTC. Amino acids: CASSLEYRTASYNEQFF.

This clone was seen only a few times. This chain uses TRBV5-8 with TRBJ1-6; D is unresolved. The germline gives CDR1 SGHTS, CDR2 YDEGEE. Trimming took 1 base from V and 8 from J, leaving 13 bases between them. The CDR3 spans 15 residues. CDR3 DNA: TGTGCCAGCAGCTTGCTCTGGGCAGCTGATTCACCCCTCCACTTT. Its protein is CASSLLWAADSPLHF.

The count of this clone is one. The chain recombines TRBV28 with TRBJ1-2; 8 bases are a match to TRBD1. The CDR3 extends over 14 amino acids. Germline CDR1 reads MDHEN; CDR2 reads SYDVKM. V gave up 5 bases and J gave up 2 bases; unmatched junction bases: 4. CDR3 nucleotides: TGTGCCAGCAGTCATCGGACAGGGAACTATGGCTACACCTTC. Protein product: CASSHRTGNYGYTF.

As DNA, the CDR3 is TGCAGCGACACCAGGGGGCGCGTTGGCTACACCTTC. Its translation: CSDTRGRVGYTF. The genes are TRBV29-1 and TRBJ1-2, with 8 bases fitting TRBD1. With 7 bases clipped from V and 7 bases from J, the junction kept 8 bases outside the gene matches. CDR1 and CDR2 from the germline V gene are SQVTM and ANQGSEA. The CDR3 contains 12 residues.

This sequence joins TRBV7-2 and TRBJ1-5; 12 bases match TRBD1. In germline, CDR1 is SGHTA, CDR2 FQGNSA. V was clipped by 6 bases and J by 8 bases; unmatched bases: 5. This CDR3 spans 14 amino acids. The CDR3 nucleotides read TGTGCCAGCAGTGGGACAGGGGGCATTGAGCCCCAGCATTTT. It encodes CASSGTGGIEPQHF.

The chain employs TRBV25-1 and TRBJ2-7, with TRBD2 matching over 7 bases. Trimming took 6 bases from V and 7 from J; bases not matched to a gene: 9. The CDR3 length is 13 residues. CDR1 MGHDK and CDR2 SYGVNS come from the germline V gene. The CDR3 here is CASSKGGAGEQYF. The CDR3 DNA is TGTGCCAGCAGCAAGGGAGGGGCTGGGGAGCAGTACTTC.

The chain is built from TRBV7-2 and TRBJ2-1; possible D gene TRBD2, 5 bases. Between the trimmed V and J ends, which lost 7 bases and 1 base, there was a span of 14 bases. Germline assignment: CDR1 SGHTA and CDR2 FQGNSA. The CDR3 runs to 15 residues. CDR3 DNA: TGTGCCAGCACCCCGTCGGGATTTTCCTACAATGAGCAGTTCTTC. This gives the protein CASTPSGFSYNEQFF.

The chain uses TRBV5-4 and TRBJ2-7; D is ambiguous. Germline CDR1 SGHNT, CDR2 YYREEE (reference sequence). The CDR3 loop spans 13 amino acids. V lost 2 bases and J lost 3, with 9 bases in between. DNA of the CDR3: TGTGCCAGCAGCTTAAGTCCCGGCTACGAGCAGTACTTC. It yields the protein CASSLSPGYEQYF. The full variable domain, in which reference TRBV5-4 and TRBJ2-7 provide the parts outside the CDR3, is ETGVTQSPTHLIKTRGQQVTLRCSSQSGHNTVSWYQQALGQGPQFIFQYYREEENGRGNFPPRFSGLQFPNYSSELNVNALELDDSALYLCASSLSPGYEQYFGPGTRLTVT.

The chain joins TRBV7-8 to TRBJ2-2, with 10 bases identical to TRBD2. The V gene's germline CDR1 is SGHVS and CDR2 FQNEAQ. V trimming: 5 bases; J trimming: 5 bases; junction bases outside the gene matches: 11. The CDR3 contains 17 residues. Here the CDR3 DNA reads TGTGCCAGCAGCCCAGCCCTAGCGGGAGTTGGTACCGGGGAGCTGTTTTTT. Protein sequence: CASSPALAGVGTGELFF.

V usage is TRBV19 and J usage is TRBJ2-7; 9 bases align to TRBD1. Trimming cost V 3 bases and J 4 bases; bases outside gene matches: 4. CDR3 length equals 14 residues. Looked up from germline, CDR1 is LNHDA and CDR2 is SQIVND (reference sequence). The CDR3, as DNA: TGTGCCAGTAGTATTGCGGGACAGGGATACGAGCAGTACTTC. It specifies CASSIAGQGYEQYF.

The V gene is TRBV5-1, the J gene TRBJ2-3, with 7 bases identical to TRBD1. CDR1 SGHRS and CDR2 YFSETQ come from the germline V gene. The CDR3 runs 14 residues. V dropped 4 bases and J dropped 3; count of bases not matched to a gene: 5. This CDR3 is CASSLGTETDTQYF. In DNA, the CDR3 is TGCGCCAGCAGCCTAGGGACAGAGACAGATACGCAGTATTTT.

The CDR3 region is CSAVQGMNTEAFF. The CDR3, as DNA: TGCAGCGCTGTACAGGGCATGAACACTGAAGCTTTCTTT. The gene calls are TRBV29-1 and TRBJ1-1, with D maybe TRBD1 (6 bases). There are 13 residues in the CDR3. The ends were cut back, 7 bases at V and 0 bases at J, with 12 bases in the middle. Per germline, CDR1 SQVTM and CDR2 ANQGSEA.

This chain connects TRBV7-2 to TRBJ2-1; D is ambiguous. Trimming left V 3 bases short and J 6 bases short, with 9 bases between. Germline CDR1 reads SGHTA; CDR2 reads FQGNSA. The CDR3 spans 13 residues. CDR3 protein: CASSFARGNEQFF. The CDR3 nucleotides are TGTGCCAGCAGCTTCGCTCGCGGCAATGAGCAGTTCTTC. The full variable domain, rest sourced from reference TRBV7-2 and TRBJ2-1, is GAGVSQSPSNKVTEKGKDVELRCDPISGHTALYWYRQSLGQGLEFLIYFQGNSAPDKSGLPSDRFSAERTGGSVSTLTIQRTQQEDSAVYLCASSFARGNEQFFGPGTRLTVL.

This chain joins TRBV28 and TRBJ2-1; 9 bases agree with TRBD1. Germline V gene sequence: CDR1 MDHEN, CDR2 SYDVKM. The CDR3 contains 15 residues. The J segment lost 6 bases and the V segment lost 2 bases, leaving 5 bases of the junction unmatched. The CDR3 region is CASSLGDRASNEQFF. Written as DNA, the CDR3 is TGTGCCAGCAGTTTAGGGGACAGGGCAAGCAATGAGCAGTTCTTC.

This chain links TRBV28 with TRBJ1-1; D might be TRBD1 (6 bases). Germline values: CDR1 MDHEN, CDR2 SYDVKM. V gave up 5 bases and J gave up 7 bases, with 14 bases separating them. This CDR3 has 13 amino acids. Here the CDR3 reads CASSVTGIVEAFF. CDR3 bases: TGTGCCAGCAGTGTAACAGGGATAGTTGAAGCTTTCTTT.